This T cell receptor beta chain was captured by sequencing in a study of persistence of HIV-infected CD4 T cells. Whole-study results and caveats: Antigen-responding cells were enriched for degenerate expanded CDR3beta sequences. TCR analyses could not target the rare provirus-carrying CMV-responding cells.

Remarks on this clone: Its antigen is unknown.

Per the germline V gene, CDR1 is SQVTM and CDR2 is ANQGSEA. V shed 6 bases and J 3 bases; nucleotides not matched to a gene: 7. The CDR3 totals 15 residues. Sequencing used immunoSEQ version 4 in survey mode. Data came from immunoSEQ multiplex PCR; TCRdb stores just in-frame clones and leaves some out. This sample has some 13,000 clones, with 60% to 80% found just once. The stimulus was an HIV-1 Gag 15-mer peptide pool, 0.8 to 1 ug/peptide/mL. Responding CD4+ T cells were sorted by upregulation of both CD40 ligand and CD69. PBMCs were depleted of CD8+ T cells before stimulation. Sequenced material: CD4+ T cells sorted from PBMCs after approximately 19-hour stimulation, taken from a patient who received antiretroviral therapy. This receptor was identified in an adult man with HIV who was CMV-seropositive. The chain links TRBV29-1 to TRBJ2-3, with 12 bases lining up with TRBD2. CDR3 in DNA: TGCAGCGTAACTAGCGGGAGGAGTGGGACAGATACGCAGTATTTT. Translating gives CSVTSGRSGTDTQYF.